A single sample gave rise to the 30 T cell receptor beta chains below, sequenced in a study of CXCR3-negative and CXCR3-positive naive CD8 T cells. Through 5' RACE with UMI labels, the TRB cDNA libraries were prepared. TCRdb reprocessed the 5' RACE reads; each CDR3 protein has one entry and no DNA is given. The sample totals some 130,000 distinct CDR3 sequences. The sample was naive CXCR3- CD8+ T cells from blood. The subset is: CD45RO-CCR7+CD27+CD95- naive CD8+ T cells lacking CXCR3 (TNR3-). These receptor sequences come from a human donor in good health. Some clones in this sample may be carry-over from other donors' samples.

The rearrangement links TRBV6-5 to TRBJ2-7; the TRBD1 assignment by TCRdb is unverifiable without DNA. CDR1 is MNHEY, CDR2 SVGAGI, per germline. This CDR3 spans 19 amino acids. CDR3 region: CASSYSSRQTGTGAHEQYF.

This sequence joins TRBV20-1 and TRBJ2-2. In germline, CDR1 is DFQATT, CDR2 SNEGSKA (reference sequence). This CDR3 is built from 17 residues. The CDR3 sequence is CSARDLSGRLLAGELFF.

This sequence joins TRBV29-1 and TRBJ2-7; TCRdb's assignment of TRBD2 cannot be checked, as there is no DNA. CDR3 length equals 13 residues. Germline loops: CDR1 SQVTM, CDR2 ANQGSEA. The CDR3 loop is CSVGPYGSYEQYF.

V gene TRBV4-1 combines with J gene TRBJ2-1; with no DNA, the TCRdb D assignment of TRBD2 cannot be verified. The CDR3 runs to 19 residues. Germline CDR1 and CDR2: MGHRA and YSYEKL. CDR3 loop: CASSQGFGLAGRSYNEQFF.

The V and J genes are TRBV20-1 and TRBJ1-5; TCRdb indicates TRBD1, and absent DNA this call remains unverified. From germline, CDR1 is DFQATT and CDR2 SNEGSKA (reference sequence). The CDR3 sequence is 15 residues long. CDR3 protein: CSASGGYYSNQPQHF.

The chain has TRBV14 and TRBJ1-1; TCRdb proposes TRBD1, but this gene call is untestable without DNA. The CDR3 is 15 amino acids. CDR1 and CDR2 (germline): SGHDN, FVKESK. The CDR3 protein is CASSPTGQGFAEAFF. Based on the CDR3 plus reference TRBV14 and TRBJ1-1, the full variable domain is EAGVTQFPSHSVIEKGQTVTLRCDPISGHDNLYWYRRVMGKEIKFLLHFVKESKQDESGMPNNRFLAERTGGTYSTLKVQPAELEDSGVYFCASSPTGQGFAEAFFGQGTRLTVV.

The chain is built from TRBV12-3 or TRBV12-4 and TRBJ1-1. This CDR3 spans 11 amino acids. This CDR3 reads CASSGNREAFF.

This chain connects TRBV6-5 to TRBJ1-5; the TCRdb call, TRBD1, lacks DNA for checking. Looked up from germline, CDR1 is MNHEY and CDR2 is SVGAGI. The CDR3 runs to 18 residues. The CDR3 region is CASRLRWNQGTGNQPQHF.

V and J are TRBV27 and TRBJ2-1; TCRdb calls TRBD1, which cannot be checked without DNA. Per germline, CDR1 MNHEY and CDR2 SMNVEV (reference sequence). This CDR3 is 16 amino acids long. The CDR3 region is CASSLLPGESSNEQFF.

The chain recombines TRBV4-3 with TRBJ2-1; with no DNA, the TCRdb D assignment of TRBD1 cannot be verified. Germline V lookup: CDR1 LGHNA, CDR2 YSLEER. The CDR3 loop spans 16 amino acids. CDR3 region: CASSQDPAGANNEQFF.

The chain uses TRBV23-1 and TRBJ2-7; TCRdb picks TRBD1, but there is no DNA to check that call. TRBV23-1 is classed as an ORF, of uncertain function. The CDR3 runs 14 residues. The CDR3 here is CAGRRGRGPYERYF.

The V and J genes are TRBV12-3 or TRBV12-4 and TRBJ2-7; TCRdb proposes TRBD2, but this gene call is untestable without DNA. The CDR3 extends over 16 amino acids. This CDR3 reads CASSLEVDFLAGEQYF.

V gene TRBV29-1 combines with J gene TRBJ2-1; TCRdb's assignment of TRBD1 cannot be checked, as there is no DNA. CDR1 is SQVTM, CDR2 ANQGSEA, per germline. CDR3 length: 15 amino acids. The CDR3 sequence is CSVDGRTSFYNEQFF.

The V gene is TRBV15, the J gene TRBJ1-5; the D gene TCRdb calls, TRBD1, cannot be checked with no DNA. The length of the CDR3 is 15 residues. Germline CDR1 reads LNHNV; CDR2 reads YYDKDF (reference sequence). CDR3 sequence: CATSRDDRGDQPQHF.

The chain joins TRBV11-2 to TRBJ2-5. The CDR3 spans 16 residues. Germline CDR1 SGHAT, CDR2 FQNNGV. The CDR3 sequence is CASSLVGAGFEETQYF. Using reference TRBV11-2 and TRBJ2-5 for the parts outside the CDR3, the full variable domain is EAGVAQSPRYKIIEKRQSVAFWCNPISGHATLYWYQQILGQGPKLLIQFQNNGVVDDSQLPKDRFSAERLKGVDSTLKIQPAKLEDSAVYLCASSLVGAGFEETQYFGPGTRLLVL.

The rearrangement links TRBV3-1 to TRBJ2-7; TCRdb designates TRBD1, a call that cannot be tested without DNA. CDR1 LGHDT and CDR2 YNNKEL come from the germline V gene (reference sequence). This CDR3 has 13 amino acids. This chain's CDR3 is CASSDRVDYEQYF.

J is TRBJ1-4 and V is TRBV9; as DNA is missing, the TRBD1 call by TCRdb cannot be tested. The CDR3 runs to 18 residues. Germline CDR1 SGDLS, CDR2 YYNGEE. The CDR3 is CASSARRGGDRINEKLFF.

J is TRBJ1-5 and V is TRBV5-8. This CDR3 has 16 residues. Per the germline V gene, CDR1 is SGHTS and CDR2 is YDEGEE. This CDR3 reads CASTVRGREANQPQHF.

The chain joins TRBV10-3 to TRBJ2-5; absent DNA, TCRdb's TRBD1 call cannot be checked. This CDR3 is 15 amino acids long. CDR1 and CDR2 from the germline V gene are ENHRY and SYGVKD. The CDR3 sequence is CAISEGTGLLETQYF.

This rearrangement joins TRBV9 to TRBJ2-5; no DNA is available, so the TRBD2 call from TCRdb remains unchecked. CDR1 is SGDLS, CDR2 YYNGEE, per germline. This CDR3 has 13 residues. The CDR3 sequence: CASSPGGYETQYF. Combining the CDR3 with reference TRBV9 and TRBJ2-5 gives the whole variable domain DSGVTQTPKHLITATGQRVTLRCSPRSGDLSVYWYQQSLDQGLQFLIQYYNGEERAKGNILERFSAQQFPDLHSELNLSSLELGDSALYFCASSPGGYETQYFGPGTRLLVL.

The V and J genes are TRBV6-4 and TRBJ2-5; the TRBD2 assignment by TCRdb is unverifiable without DNA. Germline loops: CDR1 MRHNA, CDR2 SNTAGT. This CDR3 has 14 amino acids. CDR3 region: CASSPAGGTETQYF.

This chain links TRBV25-1 with TRBJ2-5. The CDR3 is 11 residues long. CDR1 is MGHDK and CDR2 is SYGVNS in the germline V gene. The CDR3 sequence: CASSGAETQYF.

The rearrangement uses TRBV27 and TRBJ2-7; TCRdb picks TRBD2, but there is no DNA to check that call. The CDR3 covers 14 residues. CDR1 and CDR2 (germline): MNHEY, SMNVEV (reference sequence). The CDR3 loop is CASKFSGGGMEQYF.

The chain joins TRBV6-5 to TRBJ1-1. There are 15 residues in the CDR3. Per germline, CDR1 MNHEY and CDR2 SVGAGI. CDR3 region: CASSYSGNLNTEAFF.

The chain uses TRBV5-6 and TRBJ2-1; TCRdb calls TRBD1, which cannot be checked without DNA. There are 14 residues in the CDR3. Germline CDR1 reads SGHDT; CDR2 reads YYEEEE. CDR3 region: CASSYGGAYNEQFF.

The chain links TRBV5-1 to TRBJ1-1; TCRdb indicates TRBD1, and absent DNA this call remains unverified. Per the germline V gene, CDR1 is SGHRS and CDR2 is YFSETQ. The CDR3 totals 15 residues. CDR3 amino acids: CASSKTGGGSTEAFF.

The chain is built from TRBV7-9 and TRBJ2-7. Germline assignment: CDR1 SEHNR and CDR2 FQNEAQ (reference sequence). This CDR3 comprises 14 residues. The chain's CDR3 is CASSLVVGIYEQYF. The full variable domain, its missing parts supplied by reference TRBV7-9 and TRBJ2-7, is DTGVSQNPRHKITKRGQNVTFRCDPISEHNRLYWYRQTLGQGPEFLTYFQNEAQLEKSRLLSDRFSAERPKGSFSTLEIQRTEQGDSAMYLCASSLVVGIYEQYFGPGTRLTVT.

The rearrangement joins TRBV28 to TRBJ2-1; TCRdb returns TRBD1, unconfirmable since there is no DNA. CDR1 is MDHEN and CDR2 is SYDVKM in the germline V gene. This CDR3 has 14 residues. CDR3 sequence reads: CASTSGEYYNEQFF.

The chain uses TRBV11-2 and TRBJ2-2. The CDR3 covers 14 residues. Germline CDR1 is SGHAT and CDR2 is FQNNGV. The CDR3 sequence: CASSLWSTTGELFF.

The chain links TRBV2 to TRBJ2-7; the D call of TRBD1 rests on TCRdb alone, since no DNA is present to check it. This CDR3 region has 15 residues. Germline lookup yields CDR1 SNHLY and CDR2 FYNNEI. The CDR3 reads CASSEAGDSSYEQYF.